Listed here are 32 T cell receptor beta chains from one sample, sequenced in a study of radiotherapy plus CTLA-4 blockade in lung cancer. Profiling relied on immunoSEQ multiplex PCR, and the TCRdb table lists in-frame clones only, not all of them. The profile shows 65,000 to 85,000 clones, 70% to 80% of them singletons. The material sequenced was peripheral blood, taken from a patient treated with radiotherapy plus ipilimumab. Every receptor here comes from a human donor with non-small cell lung cancer whose response to radiotherapy plus ipilimumab could not be evaluated.

The chain couples TRBV7-6 to TRBJ2-1, with 7 bases identical to TRBD2. The CDR3 length is 15 residues. CDR1 is SGHVS and CDR2 is FNYEAQ in the germline V gene. The V gene end was trimmed by 3 bases and the J gene end by 2 bases; junction bases not matched to a gene: 4. The CDR3 bases are TGTGCCAGCAGCTTCACGACTAGCCCCTACAATGAGCAGTTCTTC. Translating it yields CASSFTTSPYNEQFF. The full variable domain, rest sourced from reference TRBV7-6 and TRBJ2-1, is GAGVSQSPRYKVTKRGQDVALRCDPISGHVSLYWYRQALGQGPEFLTYFNYEAQQDKSGLPNDRFSAERPEGSISTLTIQRTEQRDSAMYRCASSFTTSPYNEQFFGPGTRLTVL.

As DNA, the CDR3 is TGTGCCAGCAGTTACTCGGTAGCCCCTAACACTGAAGCTTTCTTT. Protein sequence: CASSYSVAPNTEAFF. This chain links TRBV6-5 with TRBJ1-1; D call uncertain. The CDR3 is made up of 15 amino acids. V gave up 0 bases and J gave up 2 bases, with 10 bases separating them. From germline, CDR1 is MNHEY and CDR2 SVGAGI.

The V and J genes are TRBV5-5 and TRBJ2-7; 7 bases agree with TRBD1. CDR1 is SGHKS and CDR2 is YYEKEE in the germline V gene (reference sequence). V lost 2 bases, J lost 3 bases, and 11 bases stayed unmatched. CDR3 length: 16 amino acids. The CDR3 DNA reads as TGTGCCAGCAGCTTTGGCCCCGGGACAGAGGGCTACGAGCAGTACTTC. This encodes CASSFGPGTEGYEQYF.

The CDR3 protein is CASSISTGTLSSYNSPLHF. The CDR3 nucleotides read TGTGCCAGCAGCATAAGTACAGGGACACTCAGCTCCTATAATTCACCCCTCCACTTT. This rearrangement joins TRBV7-2 to TRBJ1-6, with D tentatively TRBD1 (6 bases). CDR1 is SGHTA, CDR2 FQGNSA, per germline. V lost 5 bases, J lost 0 bases, and 20 bases lay in between. The CDR3 extends over 19 amino acids.

The gene calls are TRBV29-1 and TRBJ1-4; 7 bases are a match to TRBD1. V lost 6 bases to trimming and J lost 3 bases; unmatched junction nucleotides: 7. The CDR3 sequence is 14 residues long. CDR1 SQVTM and CDR2 ANQGSEA come from the germline V gene. The CDR3 sequence: CSVYFTGANEKLFF. The CDR3 bases are TGCAGCGTCTACTTTACAGGGGCTAATGAAAAACTGTTTTTT.

The genes are TRBV7-9 and TRBJ2-5; 7 bases are shared with TRBD2. The end of the DNA aligns better with TRBJ2-7, so the J call may be wrong. Per germline, CDR1 SEHNR and CDR2 FQNEAQ (reference sequence). The CDR3 runs to 14 residues. The chain's CDR3 is CASRRIAGTHEQYF. The CDR3 bases are TGTGCCAGCAGACGCATAGCGGGCACCCACGAGCAGTACTTC.

This chain links TRBV9 with TRBJ2-1; 10 bases match TRBD1. Germline trimming cut 3 bases from V and 3 bases from J; bases unmatched to any gene: 3. The CDR3 is 15 amino acids. Germline V gene lookup returns CDR1 SGDLS and CDR2 YYNGEE. CDR3 amino acids: CASSATGGGYNEQFF. The CDR3 DNA is TGTGCCAGCAGCGCGACAGGGGGCGGCTACAATGAGCAGTTCTTC. The full variable domain, with the rest looked up from reference TRBV9 and TRBJ2-1, is DSGVTQTPKHLITATGQRVTLRCSPRSGDLSVYWYQQSLDQGLQFLIQYYNGEERAKGNILERFSAQQFPDLHSELNLSSLELGDSALYFCASSATGGGYNEQFFGPGTRLTVL.

This rearrangement joins TRBV5-5 to TRBJ1-2; D uncertain. Trimming removed 0 bases from V and 5 bases from J, with 11 bases in between. Germline V gene lookup returns CDR1 SGHKS and CDR2 YYEKEE (reference sequence). This CDR3 has 14 amino acids. The CDR3 sequence is CASSLDTGRYGYTF. The CDR3 nucleotides read TGTGCCAGCAGCTTGGACACGGGGAGGTATGGCTACACCTTC.

The V and J genes are TRBV7-9 and TRBJ2-1, with a tentative D call TRBD2 (5 bases). V lost 1 base, J lost 1 base, and 17 bases lay in between. Germline values: CDR1 SEHNR, CDR2 FQNEAQ (reference sequence). The CDR3 has 18 amino acids. The CDR3 loop is CASSLVALTSASYNEQFF. The CDR3 DNA sequence: TGTGCCAGCAGCTTAGTGGCTTTAACTAGTGCGTCCTACAATGAGCAGTTCTTC.

This clone was detected only a few times. The rearrangement links TRBV19 to TRBJ1-5; the D is unclear. Trimming took off 7 bases at V and 0 bases at J, with 13 bases between the two ends. Germline CDR1 reads LNHDA; CDR2 reads SQIVND (reference sequence). CDR3 length: 15 residues. As DNA, the CDR3 is TGTGCCAGTATCAGCGAGAGCTATAGCAATCAGCCCCAGCATTTT. It codes for CASISESYSNQPQHF.

Details on this clone: Germline is not matched at one junction end, which may reflect a read error. The chain is built from TRBV9 and TRBJ2-1; D not resolved. This CDR3 is built from 15 residues. The germline gives CDR1 SGDLS, CDR2 YYNGEE. The CDR3 DNA follows: TGTGCCAGCAGCGTAGTAGGCAATTACTACCATGAGCAGTTCTTC. Amino acid sequence: CASSVVGNYYHEQFF.

As concerns this clone: The same CDR3 is also encoded by other DNA sequences in this sample. This rearrangement joins TRBV7-2 to TRBJ1-6; D unresolved. Germline loops: CDR1 SGHTA, CDR2 FQGNSA. CDR3 size: 14 residues. The germline V and J ends were trimmed by 0 bases and 7 bases, with 7 bases remaining between them. The CDR3 reads CASSLAIQNSPLHF. DNA of the CDR3: TGTGCCAGCAGCTTAGCGATCCAGAATTCACCCCTCCACTTT.

The DNA for the CDR3 is TGCGCCAGCAGCTTGGGCAGGGGGCGATCCTACGAGCAGTACTTC. It specifies CASSLGRGRSYEQYF. The chain employs TRBV5-1 and TRBJ2-7; 8 nucleotides line up with TRBD1. V trimming: 0 bases; J trimming: 1 base; junction bases outside the gene matches: 3. The CDR3 extends over 15 amino acids. Looked up from germline, CDR1 is SGHRS and CDR2 is YFSETQ.

The count of this clone is one. V gene TRBV2 combines with J gene TRBJ2-7; TRBD1 is a possible D gene (7 bases). CDR1 is SNHLY, CDR2 FYNNEI, per germline. Deletions cut 3 bases from V and 6 bases from J, with 21 bases between. This CDR3 is 16 amino acids long. The CDR3 DNA sequence: TGTGCCAGCAGTGAGGAACTCCTAGGGGGCGGGGCCGAGCAGTACTTC. Its protein product is CASSEELLGGGAEQYF.

This clone was detected a few times. Written as DNA, the CDR3 is TGCGCCAGCAGCTTGGCCTTGGCAGGGGCTAGCGGGAGGTCGATGGAGACCCAGTACTTC. Translation gives CASSLALAGASGRSMETQYF. The J gene is TRBJ2-5, the V gene TRBV5-1, with TRBD2 identical over 11 bases. The CDR3 loop spans 20 amino acids. Per the germline V gene, CDR1 is SGHRS and CDR2 is YFSETQ. V trimming: 0 bases; J trimming: 5 bases; junction bases outside the gene matches: 18.

The CDR3 bases are TGCGCCAGCAGCTTGGACCCCGGAGGAGTTGGAAACACCATATATTTT. This sequence encodes CASSLDPGGVGNTIYF. This chain joins TRBV5-1 and TRBJ1-3, with D unclear. The CDR3 contains 16 residues. Trimming left V 0 bases short and J 3 bases short, with 13 bases between. Germline values: CDR1 SGHRS, CDR2 YFSETQ.

The J gene is TRBJ1-1, the V gene TRBV2, with D hard to call. Germline loops: CDR1 SNHLY, CDR2 FYNNEI. Trimming pared 2 bases from V and 5 bases from J, leaving 9 bases between. The CDR3 consists of 13 residues. CDR3 sequence (DNA): TGTGCCAGCAGTGAATGGTCGGTGACTGAAGCTTTCTTT. This codes for CASSEWSVTEAFF. The full variable domain, with the rest looked up from reference TRBV2 and TRBJ1-1, is EPEVTQTPSHQVTQMGQEVILRCVPISNHLYFYWYRQILGQKVEFLVSFYNNEISEKSEIFDDQFSVERPDGSNFTLKIRSTKLEDSAMYFCASSEWSVTEAFFGQGTRLTVV.

A few counts support this clone. The chain recombines TRBV18 with TRBJ1-1, with 7 bases fitting TRBD1. The V gene's germline CDR1 is KGHSH and CDR2 LQKENI. Trimming removed 6 bases from V and 4 bases from J; junction bases left unmatched: 8. This CDR3 has 14 residues. CDR3 loop: CASSPGQAPTEAFF. CDR3 nucleotides: TGTGCCAGCTCTCCTGGACAGGCCCCCACTGAAGCTTTCTTT.

The V gene is TRBV6-5, the J gene TRBJ2-7; 7 nucleotides line up with TRBD1. Germline CDR1 reads MNHEY; CDR2 reads SVGAGI. This CDR3 spans 13 amino acids. V shed 0 bases, J shed 5 bases, and the junction held 1 base outside the gene matches. The CDR3 DNA follows: TGTGCCAGCAGTTACTCGGACAGGCACGAGCAGTACTTC. The encoded protein is CASSYSDRHEQYF.

The chain joins TRBV5-1 to TRBJ2-7; a weak D match, TRBD2 (6 bases). This CDR3 region has 16 residues. Looked up from germline, CDR1 is SGHRS and CDR2 is YFSETQ. V dropped 4 bases and J dropped 4 bases, with 21 bases sitting between them. CDR3: CASSLNPGGMIYEQYF. The CDR3 coding sequence is TGCGCCAGCAGCCTAAACCCGGGCGGGATGATTTACGAGCAGTACTTC.

The chain recombines TRBV19 with TRBJ2-1, with TRBD2 matching 10 bases. After removal of 3 bases from V and 0 bases from J, the junction contained 11 bases not matched to a gene. The CDR3 is 19 amino acids. The germline CDR1 and CDR2 sequences are LNHDA and SQIVND (reference sequence). CDR3 in amino acids: CASSMSGGAGGSSYNEQFF. The CDR3, as DNA: TGTGCCAGTAGTATGTCCGGGGGAGCGGGAGGGAGCTCCTACAATGAGCAGTTCTTC.

V and J are TRBV27 and TRBJ2-2, with 8 nucleotides matching TRBD2. The germline V gene encodes CDR1 MNHEY and CDR2 SMNVEV (reference sequence). The CDR3 totals 15 residues. V lost 1 base to trimming and J lost 7 bases; unmatched junction nucleotides: 5. CDR3 amino acids: CASSLFTSGYGELFF. Written as DNA, the CDR3 is TGTGCCAGCAGTTTATTCACTAGCGGATACGGGGAGCTGTTTTTT.

The rearrangement links TRBV4-3 to TRBJ1-2, with D hard to call. With 0 bases removed from V and 1 base from J, the gap between germline ends came to 9 bases. The CDR3 sequence is 15 residues long. Per germline, CDR1 LGHNA and CDR2 YSLEER. The CDR3 nucleotides are TGCGCCAGCAGCCAAGACAGAGCGATTAACTATGGCTACACCTTC. Amino acids: CASSQDRAINYGYTF.

This clone came up a few times. The sample carries other DNA sequences with the same CDR3. The chain is built from TRBV11-1 and TRBJ1-6, with 10 bases identical to TRBD1. Germline CDR1 SGHAT, CDR2 FQDESV (reference sequence). The CDR3 consists of 14 residues. J lost 7 bases, V lost 4 bases, and 1 base had no gene match. The CDR3, as DNA: TGTGCCAGCAGCTCGGACAGGGGGAATTCACCCCTCCACTTT. Translation gives CASSSDRGNSPLHF. The whole variable domain, filled in from reference TRBV11-1 and TRBJ1-6, reads EAEVAQSPRYKITEKSQAVAFWCDPISGHATLYWYRQILGQGPELLVQFQDESVVDDSQLPKDRFSAERLKGVDSTLKIQPAELGDSAMYLCASSSDRGNSPLHFGNGTRLTVT.

This sequence joins TRBV6-5 and TRBJ2-5, with 9 nucleotides matching TRBD1. The germline V gene encodes CDR1 MNHEY and CDR2 SVGAGI. CDR3 length: 13 amino acids. V trimming: 8 bases; J trimming: 4 bases; junction bases outside the gene matches: 5. In nucleotides, the CDR3 is TGTGCCAGCGAGGGACAGGGAGGAGAGACCCAGTACTTC. Its protein product is CASEGQGGETQYF.

The chain recombines TRBV5-1 with TRBJ2-1, with D perhaps TRBD2 (5 bases). V gave up 5 bases and J gave up 7 bases, with 13 bases separating them. The length of the CDR3 is 13 residues. CDR1 and CDR2 (germline): SGHRS, YFSETQ. The CDR3 loop reads CASSHAGDNEQFF. The CDR3 region has the DNA TGCGCCAGCAGTCATGCCGGGGATAATGAGCAGTTCTTC.

This rearrangement joins TRBV29-1 to TRBJ2-3, with 7 bases fitting TRBD1. J gave up 8 bases and V 1 base, and 9 bases lay outside the gene matches. CDR3 size: 14 residues. Germline assignment: CDR1 SQVTM and CDR2 ANQGSEA. The CDR3 protein is CSVEGTGFEGTQYF. The CDR3 DNA reads TGCAGCGTTGAAGGGACAGGATTCGAGGGTACGCAGTATTTT.

This rearrangement joins TRBV14 to TRBJ1-2; the match to TRBD1 covers 7 bases. V was pared by 5 bases and J by 7 bases, with 7 bases of the junction left unmatched. CDR3 length: 13 residues. Germline values: CDR1 SGHDN, CDR2 FVKESK. The CDR3 protein is CASSEQGYGGYTF. For the CDR3, the DNA is TGTGCCAGCAGCGAACAGGGGTATGGTGGCTACACCTTC.

This clone was seen a few times. CDR3 coding DNA: TGTGCCAGCAGCTTGCCAGGGGATCGAGGGAATGAGCAGTTCTTC. Translated: CASSLPGDRGNEQFF. The chain carries TRBV5-4 and TRBJ2-1; D may be TRBD1 (6 bases). The CDR3 is 15 amino acids. Trimming removed 1 base at V and 7 bases at J, with 15 bases between. Germline CDR1 is SGHNT and CDR2 is YYREEE (reference sequence).

This chain links TRBV2 with TRBJ1-1; 8 bases line up with TRBD1. This CDR3 comprises 14 residues. In germline, CDR1 is SNHLY, CDR2 FYNNEI. V gave up 8 bases and J gave up 3 bases; unmatched junction bases: 8. In DNA form, the CDR3 reads TGTGCCAGCTCTCGCCAGGGGGCCGACACTGAAGCTTTCTTT. This encodes CASSRQGADTEAFF.

About this clone itself: Compared with germline, one end of the junction differs, possibly owing to a read error. This chain connects TRBV6-5 to TRBJ1-2; a possible D gene is TRBD1 (5 bases). The CDR3 runs to 15 residues. The germline gives CDR1 MNHEY, CDR2 SVGAGI. The CDR3 DNA sequence: TGTGCCAGCAGTTACTCAGGGGCCGTTCACTATGGCCACACCTTC. This encodes CASSYSGAVHYGHTF.

This chain links TRBV7-3 with TRBJ2-1; 9 bases are shared with TRBD1. CDR3 length: 17 amino acids. V dropped 0 bases and J dropped 0; count of bases not matched to a gene: 3. CDR1 and CDR2 from the germline V gene are SGHTA and FQGTGA. This CDR3 reads CASSLTGTGSSYNEQFF. CDR3 nucleotides: TGTGCCAGCAGCTTAACAGGGACAGGGAGCTCCTACAATGAGCAGTTCTTC.